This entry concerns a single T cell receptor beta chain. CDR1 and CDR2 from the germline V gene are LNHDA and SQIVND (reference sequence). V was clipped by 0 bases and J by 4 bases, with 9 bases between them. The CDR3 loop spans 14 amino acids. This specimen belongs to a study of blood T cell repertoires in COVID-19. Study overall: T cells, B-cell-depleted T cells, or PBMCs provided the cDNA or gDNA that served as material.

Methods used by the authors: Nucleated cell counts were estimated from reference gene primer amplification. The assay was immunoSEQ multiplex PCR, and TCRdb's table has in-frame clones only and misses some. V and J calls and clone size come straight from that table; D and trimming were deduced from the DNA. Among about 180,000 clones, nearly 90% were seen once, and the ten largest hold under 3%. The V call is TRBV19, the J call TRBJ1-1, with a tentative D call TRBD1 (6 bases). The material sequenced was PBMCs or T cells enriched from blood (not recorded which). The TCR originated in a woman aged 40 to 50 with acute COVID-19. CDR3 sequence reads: CASSIEGAGTEAFF. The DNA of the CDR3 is TGTGCCAGTAGTATAGAGGGGGCCGGCACTGAAGCTTTCTTT. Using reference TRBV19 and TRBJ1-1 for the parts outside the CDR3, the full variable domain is DGGITQSPKYLFRKEGQNVTLSCEQNLNHDAMYWYRQDPGQGLRLIYYSQIVNDFQKGDIAEGYSVSREKKESFPLTVTSAQKNPTAFYLCASSIEGAGTEAFFGQGTRLTVV.